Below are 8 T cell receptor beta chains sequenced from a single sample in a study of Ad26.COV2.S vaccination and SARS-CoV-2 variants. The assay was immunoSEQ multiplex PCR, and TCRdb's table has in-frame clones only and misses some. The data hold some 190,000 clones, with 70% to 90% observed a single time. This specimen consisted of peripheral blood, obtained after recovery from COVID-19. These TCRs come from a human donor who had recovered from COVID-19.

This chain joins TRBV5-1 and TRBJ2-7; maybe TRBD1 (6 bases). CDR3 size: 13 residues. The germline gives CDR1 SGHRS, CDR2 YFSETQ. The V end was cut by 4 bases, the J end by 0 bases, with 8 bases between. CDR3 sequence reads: CASSRDTSYEQYF. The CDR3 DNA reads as TGCGCCAGCAGCAGGGACACCTCCTACGAGCAGTACTTC.

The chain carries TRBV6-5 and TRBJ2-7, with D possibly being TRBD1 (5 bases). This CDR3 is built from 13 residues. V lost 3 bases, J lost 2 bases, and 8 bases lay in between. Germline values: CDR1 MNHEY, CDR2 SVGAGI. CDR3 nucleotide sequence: TGTGCCAGCAGTTATGACAGCCCCTACGAGCAGTACTTC. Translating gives CASSYDSPYEQYF.

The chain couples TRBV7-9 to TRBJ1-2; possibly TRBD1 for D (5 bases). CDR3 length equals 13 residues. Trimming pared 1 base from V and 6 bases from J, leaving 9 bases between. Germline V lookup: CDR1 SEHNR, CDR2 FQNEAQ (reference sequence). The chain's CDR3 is CASSLDRINGYTF. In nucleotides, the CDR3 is TGTGCCAGCAGCTTAGACAGGATCAATGGCTACACCTTC.

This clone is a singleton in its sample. The DNA for the CDR3 is TGTGCCAGCAGTGCTCGGGCGGGTTCCCCCCTCCACTTT. Residues: CASSARAGSPLHF. The chain is built from TRBV2 and TRBJ1-6; no clear D. The germline V gene has CDR1 SNHLY and CDR2 FYNNEI. The CDR3 is 13 residues long. V was shortened by 4 bases and J by 13 bases, with 14 bases between the two germline ends.

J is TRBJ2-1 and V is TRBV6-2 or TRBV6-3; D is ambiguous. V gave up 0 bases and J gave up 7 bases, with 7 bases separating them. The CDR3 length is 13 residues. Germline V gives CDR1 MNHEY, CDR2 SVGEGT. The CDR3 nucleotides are TGTGCCAGCAGTTACTCGAACCGGAATGAGCAGTTCTTC. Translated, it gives CASSYSNRNEQFF.

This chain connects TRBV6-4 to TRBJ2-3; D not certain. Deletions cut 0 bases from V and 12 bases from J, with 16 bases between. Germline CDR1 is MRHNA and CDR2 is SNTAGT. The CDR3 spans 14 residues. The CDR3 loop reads CASSDSGSKAQQYF. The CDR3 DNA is TGTGCCAGCAGTGACTCCGGCTCCAAGGCTCAACAGTATTTT.

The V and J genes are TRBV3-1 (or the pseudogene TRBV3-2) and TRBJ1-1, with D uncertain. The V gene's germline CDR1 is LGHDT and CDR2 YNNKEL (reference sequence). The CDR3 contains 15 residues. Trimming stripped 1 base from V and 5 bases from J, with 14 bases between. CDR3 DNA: TGTGCCAGCAGCCAAGGGGGAGAAAGTGGGACTGAAGCTTTCTTT. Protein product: CASSQGGESGTEAFF.

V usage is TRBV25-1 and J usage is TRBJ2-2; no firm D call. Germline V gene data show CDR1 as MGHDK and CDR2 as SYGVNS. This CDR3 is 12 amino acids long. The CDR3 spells CGAGANTGELFF. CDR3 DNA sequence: TGTGGCGCAGGCGCGAACACCGGGGAGCTGTTTTTT.